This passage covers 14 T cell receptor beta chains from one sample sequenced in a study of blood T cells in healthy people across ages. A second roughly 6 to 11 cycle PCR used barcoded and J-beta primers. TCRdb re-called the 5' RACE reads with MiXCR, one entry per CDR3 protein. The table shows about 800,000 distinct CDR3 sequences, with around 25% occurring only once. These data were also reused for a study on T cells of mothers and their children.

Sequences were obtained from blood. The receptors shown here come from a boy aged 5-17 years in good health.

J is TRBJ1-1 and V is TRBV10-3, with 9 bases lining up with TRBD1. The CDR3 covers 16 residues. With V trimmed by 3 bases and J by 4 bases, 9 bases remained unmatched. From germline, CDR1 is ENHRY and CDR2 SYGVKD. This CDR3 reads CAISDPTGGEGTEAFF. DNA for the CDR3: TGTGCCATCAGTGACCCGACAGGGGGAGAAGGCACTGAAGCTTTCTTT.

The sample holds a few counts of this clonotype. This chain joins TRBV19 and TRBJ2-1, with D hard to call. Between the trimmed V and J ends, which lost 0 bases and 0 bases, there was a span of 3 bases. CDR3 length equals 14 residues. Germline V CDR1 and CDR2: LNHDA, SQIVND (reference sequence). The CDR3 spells CASSIDSSYNEQFF. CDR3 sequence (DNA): TGTGCCAGTAGTATAGACAGCTCCTACAATGAGCAGTTCTTC.

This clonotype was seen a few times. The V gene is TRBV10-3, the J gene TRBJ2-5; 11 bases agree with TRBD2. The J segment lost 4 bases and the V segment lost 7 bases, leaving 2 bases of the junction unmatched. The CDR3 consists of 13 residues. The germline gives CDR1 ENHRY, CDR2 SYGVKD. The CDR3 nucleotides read TGTGCCATCAACGGACTAGCGGGAGAGACCCAGTACTTC. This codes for CAINGLAGETQYF.

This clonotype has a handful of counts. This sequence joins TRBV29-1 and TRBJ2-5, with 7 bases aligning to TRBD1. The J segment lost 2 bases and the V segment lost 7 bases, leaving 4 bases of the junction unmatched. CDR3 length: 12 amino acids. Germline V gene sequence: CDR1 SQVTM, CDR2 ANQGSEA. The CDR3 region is CSGGTVQETQYF. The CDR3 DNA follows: TGCAGCGGGGGGACAGTTCAAGAGACCCAGTACTTC.

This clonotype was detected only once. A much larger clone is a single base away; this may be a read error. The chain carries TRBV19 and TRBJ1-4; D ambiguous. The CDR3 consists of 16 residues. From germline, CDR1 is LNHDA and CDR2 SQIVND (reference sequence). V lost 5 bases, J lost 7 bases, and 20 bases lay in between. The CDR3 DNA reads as TGTGCCAGTAGTCCCCGGACCGGCGGTTCTAGTGAAAAACTGTTTTTT. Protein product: CASSPRTGGSSEKLFF.

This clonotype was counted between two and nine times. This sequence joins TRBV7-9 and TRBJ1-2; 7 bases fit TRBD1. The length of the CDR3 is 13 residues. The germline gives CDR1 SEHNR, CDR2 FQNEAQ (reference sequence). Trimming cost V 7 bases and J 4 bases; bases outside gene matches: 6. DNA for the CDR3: TGTGCCAGCACCCCGACAGGGTTCTATGGCTACACCTTC. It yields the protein CASTPTGFYGYTF.

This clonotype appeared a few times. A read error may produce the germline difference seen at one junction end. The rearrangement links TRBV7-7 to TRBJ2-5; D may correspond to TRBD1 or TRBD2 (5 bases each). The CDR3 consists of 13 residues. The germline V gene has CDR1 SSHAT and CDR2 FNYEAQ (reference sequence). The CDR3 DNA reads TGTGCTAGCAGCGCCGGGGCCAGAGAGGCCCAGTACTTC. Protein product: CASSAGAREAQYF.

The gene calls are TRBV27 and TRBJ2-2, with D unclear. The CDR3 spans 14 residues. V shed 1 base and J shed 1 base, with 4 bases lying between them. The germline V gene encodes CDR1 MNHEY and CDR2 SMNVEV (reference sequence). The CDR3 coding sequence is TGTGCCAGCAGTTTATTTAAGAACACCGGGGAGCTGTTTTTT. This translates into CASSLFKNTGELFF.

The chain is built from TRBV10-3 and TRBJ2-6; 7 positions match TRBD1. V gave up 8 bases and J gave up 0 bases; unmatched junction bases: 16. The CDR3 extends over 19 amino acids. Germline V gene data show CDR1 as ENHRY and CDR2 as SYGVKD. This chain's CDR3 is CAISKRRDSILSGANVLTF. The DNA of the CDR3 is TGTGCCATCTCAAAACGCCGGGACAGTATACTCTCTGGGGCCAACGTCCTGACTTTC.

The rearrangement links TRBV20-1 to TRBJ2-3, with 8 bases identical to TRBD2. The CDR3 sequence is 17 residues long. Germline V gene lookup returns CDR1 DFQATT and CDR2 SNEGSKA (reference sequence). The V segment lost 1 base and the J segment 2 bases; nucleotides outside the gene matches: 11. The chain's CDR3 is CSARGFGIAGITDTQYF. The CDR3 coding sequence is TGCAGTGCTAGAGGCTTCGGGATAGCGGGGATCACAGATACGCAGTATTTT.

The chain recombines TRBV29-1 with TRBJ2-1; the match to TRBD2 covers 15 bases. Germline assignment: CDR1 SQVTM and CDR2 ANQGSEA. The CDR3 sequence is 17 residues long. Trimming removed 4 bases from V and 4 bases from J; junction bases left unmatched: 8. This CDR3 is CSVAGLAGGREYNEQFF. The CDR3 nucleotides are TGCAGCGTTGCAGGACTAGCGGGGGGGCGCGAATACAATGAGCAGTTCTTC.

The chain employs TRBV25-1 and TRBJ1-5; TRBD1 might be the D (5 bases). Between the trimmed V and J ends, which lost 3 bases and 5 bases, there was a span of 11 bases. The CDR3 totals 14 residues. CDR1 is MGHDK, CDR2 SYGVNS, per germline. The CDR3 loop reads CASSDRVGDQPQHF. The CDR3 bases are TGTGCCAGCAGTGACAGGGTTGGGGATCAGCCCCAGCATTTT. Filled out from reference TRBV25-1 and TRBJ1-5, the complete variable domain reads EADIYQTPRYLVIGTGKKITLECSQTMGHDKMYWYQQDPGMELHLIHYSYGVNSTEKGDLSSESTVSRIRTEHFPLTLESARPSHTSQYLCASSDRVGDQPQHFGDGTRLSIL.

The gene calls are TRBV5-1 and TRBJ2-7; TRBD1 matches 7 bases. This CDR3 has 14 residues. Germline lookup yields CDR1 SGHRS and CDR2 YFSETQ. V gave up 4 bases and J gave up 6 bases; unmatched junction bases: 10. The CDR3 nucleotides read TGCGCCAGCAGCGTCCGGGACAGAGCGATCGAGCAGTACTTC. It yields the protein CASSVRDRAIEQYF.

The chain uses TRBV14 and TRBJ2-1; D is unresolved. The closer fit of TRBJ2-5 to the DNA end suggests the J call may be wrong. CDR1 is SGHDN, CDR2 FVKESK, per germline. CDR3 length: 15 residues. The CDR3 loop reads CASSQVGRIGETQYF. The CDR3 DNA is TGTGCCAGCAGCCAAGTCGGCCGGATCGGAGAGACCCAGTACTTC.